Included here is one TCR beta chain sequence, with context. Other DNA sequences from this sample encode an identical CDR3 as well. The data were produced by immunoSEQ multiplex PCR, yet TCRdb's version contains in-frame clones alone and is incomplete. This table has roughly 330,000 clones, about 86% appearing once. These data come from a study of blood T cell repertoires in COVID-19. Turning to the study itself: T cells, B-cell-depleted T cells, or PBMCs supplied cDNA or gDNA.

This TCR came from a woman between 50 and 59 years old with acute or convalescent COVID-19. The sequencing sample was made of peripheral blood.

The CDR3 sequence: CASSRLAGGTDTQYF. The CDR3 region has the DNA TGTGCCAGCAGTAGACTAGCGGGAGGCACAGATACGCAGTATTTT. The chain carries TRBV2 and TRBJ2-3; TRBD2 matches 12 bases. V trimming: 5 bases; J trimming: 1 base; junction bases outside the gene matches: 1. This CDR3 region has 15 residues. Germline V gene sequence: CDR1 SNHLY, CDR2 FYNNEI.